This TCR beta chain was obtained from a study of cytomegalovirus exposure and HLA in healthy donors (dated by TCRdb to the late 2010s). As for the study more broadly: An earlier analysis of about 560 of the donors reported about 300 Gb of sequence data and about 120 million unique TCR beta sequences obtained from 180 million or so T cells. Roughly 300 gigabases of sequencing data and around 85 million unique TCR sequences made up an early release that covered 500 to 650 HLA-typed donors. Of the roughly 400 genotyped donors, 81% fell in the genetic ancestry cluster associated with self-reported Caucasian donors. The study aimed to test whether cataloging public T cell receptors could reveal signatures of past pathogen exposure. The study profiled the T cell repertoires of some 610 subjects by immunosequencing and related them to cytomegalovirus serostatus. Besides the first cohort of hundreds of subjects, a separate validation cohort made up of 120 different subjects was used. High-throughput TCR immunosequencing, statistical association of individual TCRs with disease status, and machine learning were combined to predict cytomegalovirus infection status. A later analysis re-analyzed previously published TCR beta repertoires from 650 to 800 donors and added high-resolution HLA genotyping to study TCR occurrence patterns. Rather than drawing on any new phenotypic data, the later analysis identified candidate immune exposures from TCR beta sequences and the way those sequences occurred across donors. An earlier analysis of 587 of the donors applied high-throughput TCR beta sequencing to assess whether each TCR beta V gene segment acted as functional or pseudogenic. Donor age, sex, ethnicity and CMV serostatus were compiled alongside the repertoire data. In a later genetic analysis, genome-wide SNP genotypes for about 65% of the roughly 700 donors were used, and that subset was treated as a discovery cohort. Every repertoire in the discovery cohort had been generated on one and the same sequencing platform. Class I and class II HLA loci were covered by the typing at four-digit resolution. The number of typed donors differed by locus: roughly 629-640 for A, B, C, DRB1 and DQB1; approximately 520 for DQA1; about 600 for DPA1; and roughly 490 for DPB1. Several DR-DQ haplotypes were treated as single units for association and clustering because of strong linkage in the cohort. On average, over 200,000 unique TCR beta nucleotide sequences were sequenced per donor among more than 350 genotyped donors of the cohort, with around 19% of those sequences being non-productive. Study-wide findings and limitations: Assigning TCR associations to individual alleles was difficult when HLA alleles, especially DR and DQ, strongly co-occurred. The classifier was reported to diagnose cytomegalovirus status with high specificity and sensitivity in both the original and validation cohorts. Correlated functional status among segregating V segments might be attributable to linkage disequilibrium, but an unknown experimental factor could not be ruled out. Broadly in line with IMGT annotations, most TCR beta V segments showed up in productive rearrangements about 87% or about 30% of the time in an earlier analysis of roughly 590 of the donors. The presence/absence analyses assumed that sequencing depth was roughly uniform across donors, and that assumption may not be true. The study gave a list of about 170 TCR beta chains associated with cytomegalovirus. The only immune exposure information available for the cohort was CMV serostatus. At a false discovery rate of 0.05, a later analysis linked 15,000 to 20,000 TCR beta sequences to specific HLA alleles. Compared with equally common non-associated chains, HLA-associated TCR beta chains in a later analysis were more clonally expanded and had lower generation probabilities. In a later analysis, TCR association rates were found to vary across HLA loci, with the most associated TCRs seen for DRB1 alleles and the fewest for HLA-C alleles. Most TCR sequences were observed very rarely across donors, whereas some public TCRs were present in many individuals. The cohort was sequenced for TCR beta chains only, and without alpha or paired-chain data the features that could be detected were limited. According to a later analysis, parvovirus B19, influenza, CMV and Epstein-Barr virus appeared linked to several top co-occurrence clusters. Because some donors lacked HLA typing at each locus, the association tests relied only on the typed subset. Most CMV-associated TCR beta chains appeared to be HLA-restricted in a later analysis, and the HLA associations seemed to be driven largely by CMV exposure. The authors suggested that the approach could potentially be extended to other disease states and immunological phenotypes. Because the 87-base-pair reads could not distinguish some IMGT-functional V segments, including TRBV6-2 and TRBV6-3, those segments were excluded. The sequencing pipeline was judged likely to have produced a cluster of highly shared sequence variants as a technical artifact. A further reported finding was that TCR beta sequences accurately predicted the HLA-A and HLA-B alleles for most subjects in the first cohort. In a later genetic analysis, a missense DCLRE1C variant was associated with V-gene and J-gene trimming of TCR beta chains, and the association was replicated in an independent cohort. A few of the identified cytomegalovirus-associated TCR beta chains were confirmed in vitro to be specific for cytomegalovirus antigens. Because counts were too low, about 17 rarely observed V segments, including chromosome 9 orphons, were excluded from the earlier analysis of fewer than 650 of the donors. According to a later genetic analysis, donors in an Asian-associated ancestry cluster had fewer N-insertions in productive TCRs than the approximately 610-donor mean.

Comment on this clone: It lacks a known antigen. Base qualities are not at hand, and no much larger clone is one base apart.

The cohort was made up of approximately 670 healthy bone marrow donors. Cohort members were all nominally healthy when sampled, although unrecorded immune exposures were likely present. The donor tested CMV seropositive, placing the donor among the 310 or so seropositive members of the cohort. Each donor provided a peripheral blood sample, and peripheral blood mononuclear cells were used for TCR beta sequencing. Genomic DNA extraction from the blood cell samples was performed with the Qiagen DNeasy Blood Extraction Kit. The CDR3 measures 15 amino acids from cysteine to phenylalanine. Of all the DNA, just the CDR3 is kept, 45 bases in frame from base 1. The germline V and J ends show losses of 7 bases and 4 bases respectively, and no gene match explains 8 bases of the junction. CDR1 is given as MNHEY and CDR2 as SMNVEV, both from the germline V gene (reference sequence). Receptor libraries were prepared by the immunoSEQ multiplex PCR assay. The multiplex PCR relied on a mix of 60 forward primers for TCR Vbeta segments and 13 reverse primers for TCR Jbeta segments. Amplification of the CDR3 region of rearranged TCR beta genes was performed with a multiplex PCR assay on genomic DNA. On the Illumina HiSeq System, the amplified TCR beta libraries were sequenced as 87-base-pair reads. Processing in the source paper ran as follows. A later analysis tallied about 77 million unique TCR beta chains across the 660 or so repertoires, and about 12 million of those chains were shared by two or more donors. Raw reads were error-corrected and collapsed into unique sequences by a nearest-neighbor algorithm in which closely related sequences were merged to remove PCR and sequencing errors. CDR3 sequences were aligned to IMGT reference sequences to assign V, D and J gene segments. For a sequence to be retained, at least a six-nucleotide match to both a V gene segment and a J gene segment was required. Rearrangements were classified as productive when the CDR3 lacked stop codons and remained in frame with V and J, and all other rearrangements were classified as non-productive. Following IMGT convention, CDR3 was defined as the stretch from the second conserved V-encoded cysteine up to the conserved J-encoded phenylalanine. Sequences without an unambiguous match to a single V gene segment were excluded from the earlier analysis of almost 600 of the donors. An earlier analysis of several hundred of the donors called V segments functional above 56.7% productive rearrangements and segregating when the between-donor standard deviation exceeded 5%. A statistical classification framework was developed to diagnose cytomegalovirus status using the catalog of TCR beta chain sequences. In a later analysis, V and J genes were assigned by comparing TCR nucleotide sequences against IMGT/GENE-DB human TR gene sequences. Using the TCRdist pipeline, a later analysis assigned CDR3 sequences along with most-parsimonious VDJ recombination scenarios. In a later analysis, each TCR beta chain was defined by its CDR3 amino acid sequence together with its V-gene family, and reads lacking a unique V-gene family were excluded. As a way to deal with suspected cross-contamination and a sequencing artifact, a later analysis dropped 450 to 700 nucleotide sequences that were highly shared and had low generation probability. In a later analysis, a clonal expansion index for each public chain was calculated from normalized within-repertoire ranks of inferred template counts. In a later analysis, generation probabilities were computed using a VDJ recombination model fitted to out-of-frame rearrangements, and the results were checked against IGoR. A later analysis scored TCR-TCR, TCR-HLA and TCR-CMV co-occurrence with hypergeometric tests, applying a repertoire-size bias correction to TCR pairs. To estimate false discovery rates, a later analysis permuted the HLA or CMV assignments 20 times. In a later analysis, co-occurring TCRs were grouped using DBSCAN, with TCRdist sequence similarity added in when clustering inside HLA-allele-positive subsets. For co-occurrence clustering, repertoires with fewer than 30,000 or more than 120,000 public chains were excluded, along with roughly five repertoires with anomalous nucleotide sharing. TCRdb holds this immuneACCESS table with in-frame rearrangements only. Some clones are missing; in checked studies, unresolved V genes explain under half, and the rest has no known cause. D and trimming were read from the DNA, whereas the V and J calls and clone size are those reported in that table. This sample has 200,000 or so clones in its table, and around 79% of those were observed once. The ten largest clones take up around 0.4% of the sample.

Material: PBMCs. The V and J genes are TRBV27 and TRBJ2-2; 8 bases in between match TRBD1. This sequence was found in a male donor in good health and CMV-seropositive. The CDR3 loop reads CASTTLGQGTGELFF. The sequenced DNA: TGTGCCAGCACCACCTTAGGACAGGGCACCGGGGAGCTGTTTTTT.